The clone carrying this T cell receptor (beta chain) was counted between two and nine times. Profiled with immunoSEQ multiplex PCR; TCRdb holds only in-frame clones, not every one. The table shows hundreds of thousands of clones, with approximately 74% occurring only once. The CDR3 is made up of 14 amino acids. CDR1 and CDR2 (germline): SQVTM, ANQGSEA. V lost 0 bases to trimming and J lost 8 bases, with 16 bases between them. The data originate from a study of shared clonotypes between healthy human individuals. Sequenced sample: memory CD4+ T cells sorted from blood. As for subset: CD45RA-negative fraction. This chain links TRBV29-1 with TRBJ1-1; D unclear. The source is a young woman in good health. Here the CDR3 reads CSVEERNPRAEAFF. CDR3 nucleotides: TGCAGCGTTGAAGAACGTAACCCCAGAGCAGAAGCTTTCTTT.